The TCR beta chain described here comes from a study of shared clonotypes between healthy human individuals. General observations from the study: Of the naive CD4 clonotypes, around 5.2% were shared across a few donors.

This clone was seen just once. Its antigen is currently unknown. Original data processing: Without quality scores, immunoSEQ junctional reads could not be filtered like full-length reads. Measured with immunoSEQ multiplex PCR; TCRdb has only the in-frame clones, and not every one. That table supplies the V and J calls and clone size; D and trimming were determined from the DNA. Counted here are about 2.3 million clones, over 85% occurring once; the ten biggest clones make up 0.39%. CDR3 length: 15 amino acids. Trimming left V 5 bases short and J 8 bases short, with 21 bases between. Germline loops: CDR1 SGHTA, CDR2 FQGTGA.

The source is a man in his late teens or twenties in good health. Some clones in this sample may be carry-over from other donors' samples. V is TRBV7-3 and J is TRBJ1-2; a weak D match, TRBD1 (5 bases). The specimen was naive CD4+ T cells from PBMCs. The subset is: CD45RA+ positively selected. This CDR3 reads CASSLMAGSEGGYTF. The CDR3 nucleotides read TGTGCCAGCAGCCTAATGGCAGGGTCAGAAGGGGGCTACACCTTC.